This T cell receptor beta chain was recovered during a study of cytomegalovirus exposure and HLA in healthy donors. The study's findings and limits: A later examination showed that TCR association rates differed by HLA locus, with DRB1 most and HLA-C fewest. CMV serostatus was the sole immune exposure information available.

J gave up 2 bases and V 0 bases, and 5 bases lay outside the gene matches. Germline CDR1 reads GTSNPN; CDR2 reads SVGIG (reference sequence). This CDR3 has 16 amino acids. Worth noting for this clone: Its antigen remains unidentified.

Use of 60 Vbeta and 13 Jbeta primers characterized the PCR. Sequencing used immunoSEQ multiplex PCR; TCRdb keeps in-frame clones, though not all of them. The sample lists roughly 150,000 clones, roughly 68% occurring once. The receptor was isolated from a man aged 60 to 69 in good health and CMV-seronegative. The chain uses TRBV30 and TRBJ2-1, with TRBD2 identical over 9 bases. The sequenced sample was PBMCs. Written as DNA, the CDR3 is TGTGCCTGGAGTGTACCGCTAGCGGGGACCTACAATGAGCAGTTCTTC. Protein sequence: CAWSVPLAGTYNEQFF.